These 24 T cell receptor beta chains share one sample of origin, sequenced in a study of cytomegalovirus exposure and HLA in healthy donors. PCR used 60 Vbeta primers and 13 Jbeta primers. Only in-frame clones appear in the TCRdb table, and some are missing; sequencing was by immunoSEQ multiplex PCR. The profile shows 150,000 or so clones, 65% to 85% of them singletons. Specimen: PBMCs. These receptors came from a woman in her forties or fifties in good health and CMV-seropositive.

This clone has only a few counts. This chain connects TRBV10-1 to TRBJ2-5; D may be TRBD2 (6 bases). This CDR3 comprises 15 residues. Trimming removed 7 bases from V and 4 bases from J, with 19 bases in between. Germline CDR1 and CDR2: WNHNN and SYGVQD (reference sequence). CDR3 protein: CASTARGDLGETQYF. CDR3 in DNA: TGCGCCAGCACTGCGCGAGGGGACTTAGGAGAGACCCAGTACTTC.

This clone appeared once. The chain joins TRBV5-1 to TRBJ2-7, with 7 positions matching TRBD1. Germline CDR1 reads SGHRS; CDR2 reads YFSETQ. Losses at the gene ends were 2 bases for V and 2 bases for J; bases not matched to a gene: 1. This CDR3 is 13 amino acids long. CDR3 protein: CASSFGTAYEQYF. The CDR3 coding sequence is TGCGCCAGCAGCTTCGGGACAGCCTACGAGCAGTACTTC.

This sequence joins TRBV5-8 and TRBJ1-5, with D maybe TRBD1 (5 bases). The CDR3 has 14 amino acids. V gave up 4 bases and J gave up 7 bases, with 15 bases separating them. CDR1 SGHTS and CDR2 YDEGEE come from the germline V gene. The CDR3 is CASSRTSYAQPQHF. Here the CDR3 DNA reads TGTGCCAGCAGCCGGACAAGCTACGCGCAGCCCCAGCATTTT.

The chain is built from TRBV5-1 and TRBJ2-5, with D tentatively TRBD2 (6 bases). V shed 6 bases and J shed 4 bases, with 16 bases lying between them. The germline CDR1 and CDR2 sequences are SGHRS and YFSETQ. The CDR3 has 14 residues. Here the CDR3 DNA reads TGCGCCAGCACGGTGGCGGGACTCCCAGAGACCCAGTACTTC. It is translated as CASTVAGLPETQYF.

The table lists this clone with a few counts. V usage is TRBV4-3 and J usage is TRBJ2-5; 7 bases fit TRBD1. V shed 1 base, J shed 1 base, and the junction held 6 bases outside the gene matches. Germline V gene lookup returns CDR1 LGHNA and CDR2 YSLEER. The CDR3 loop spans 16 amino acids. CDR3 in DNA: TGCGCCAGCAGCCAAGGATCGAGACAGGGCCAAGAGACCCAGTACTTC. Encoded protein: CASSQGSRQGQETQYF.

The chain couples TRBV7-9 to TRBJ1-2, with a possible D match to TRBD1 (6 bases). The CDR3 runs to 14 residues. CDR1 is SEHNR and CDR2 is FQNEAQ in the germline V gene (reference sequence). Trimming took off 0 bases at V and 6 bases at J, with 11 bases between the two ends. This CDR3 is CASSLAQGTHGYTF. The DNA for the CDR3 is TGTGCCAGCAGCTTAGCGCAGGGGACCCATGGCTACACCTTC.

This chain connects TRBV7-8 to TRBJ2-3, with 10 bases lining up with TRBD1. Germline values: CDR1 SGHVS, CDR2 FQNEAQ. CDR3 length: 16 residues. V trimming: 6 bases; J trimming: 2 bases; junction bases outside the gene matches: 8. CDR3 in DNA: TGTGCCAGCAGACAACCGGGGACAGGGGTCACAGATACGCAGTATTTT. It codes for CASRQPGTGVTDTQYF.

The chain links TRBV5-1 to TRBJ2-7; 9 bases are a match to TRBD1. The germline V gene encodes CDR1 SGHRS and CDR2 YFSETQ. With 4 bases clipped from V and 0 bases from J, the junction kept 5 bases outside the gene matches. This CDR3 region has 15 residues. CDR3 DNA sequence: TGCGCCAGCAGCGCGGGACAGGGCCGCTCCTACGAGCAGTACTTC. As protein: CASSAGQGRSYEQYF.

This CDR3 reads CASSQQGAKNIQYF. DNA for the CDR3: TGTGCCAGCAGCCAGCAGGGAGCCAAAAACATTCAGTACTTC. The V and J genes are TRBV6-6 and TRBJ2-4, with a weak D call TRBD1 (5 bases). The length of the CDR3 is 14 residues. V lost 6 bases to trimming and J lost 0 bases, with 9 bases between them. Germline CDR1 MNHNY, CDR2 SVGAGI (reference sequence).

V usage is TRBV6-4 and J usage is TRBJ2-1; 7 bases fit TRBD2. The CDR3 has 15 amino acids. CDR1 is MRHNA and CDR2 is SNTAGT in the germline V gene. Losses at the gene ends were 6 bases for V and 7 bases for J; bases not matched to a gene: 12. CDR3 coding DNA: TGTGCCAGCAGGGCTAGCGGCCGAGAGATAAATGAGCAGTTCTTC. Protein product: CASRASGREINEQFF.

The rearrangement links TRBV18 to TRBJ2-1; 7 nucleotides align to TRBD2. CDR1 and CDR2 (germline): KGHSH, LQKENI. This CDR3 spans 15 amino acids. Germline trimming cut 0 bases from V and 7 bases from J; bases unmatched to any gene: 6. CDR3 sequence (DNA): TGTGCCAGCTCACCACCCATGGGGGAGGGAAATGAGCAGTTCTTC. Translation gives CASSPPMGEGNEQFF.

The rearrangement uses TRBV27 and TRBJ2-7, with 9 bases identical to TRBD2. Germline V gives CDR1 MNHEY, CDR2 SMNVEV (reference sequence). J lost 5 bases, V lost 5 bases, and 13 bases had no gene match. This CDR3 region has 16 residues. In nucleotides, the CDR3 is TGTGCCAGCAGTCTCTACTTTAGCGGGAGAGGGAACGAGCAGTACTTC. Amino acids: CASSLYFSGRGNEQYF.

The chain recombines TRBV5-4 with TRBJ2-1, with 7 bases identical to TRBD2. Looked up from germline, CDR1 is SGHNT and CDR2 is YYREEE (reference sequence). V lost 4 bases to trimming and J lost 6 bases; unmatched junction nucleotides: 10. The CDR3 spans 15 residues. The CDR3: CASSQVGGLINEQFF. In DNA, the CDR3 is TGTGCCAGCAGCCAGGTGGGGGGACTAATCAATGAGCAGTTCTTC.

The CDR3 here is CASSSAMGLATYNEQFF. As DNA, the CDR3 is TGTGCCAGCAGCTCGGCGATGGGACTAGCAACCTACAATGAGCAGTTCTTC. V gene TRBV11-1 combines with J gene TRBJ2-1, with 9 bases matching TRBD2. The CDR3 length is 17 residues. Germline values: CDR1 SGHAT, CDR2 FQDESV (reference sequence). V shed 4 bases, J shed 2 bases, and the junction held 9 bases outside the gene matches.

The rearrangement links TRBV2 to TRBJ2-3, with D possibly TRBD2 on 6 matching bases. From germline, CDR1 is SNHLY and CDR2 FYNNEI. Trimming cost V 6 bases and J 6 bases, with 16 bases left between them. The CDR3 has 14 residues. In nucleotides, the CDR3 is TGTGCCAGCAGCCCCGGGACTGGAGCGGATACGCAGTATTTT. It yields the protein CASSPGTGADTQYF. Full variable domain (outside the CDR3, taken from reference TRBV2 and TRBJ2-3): EPEVTQTPSHQVTQMGQEVILRCVPISNHLYFYWYRQILGQKVEFLVSFYNNEISEKSEIFDDQFSVERPDGSNFTLKIRSTKLEDSAMYFCASSPGTGADTQYFGPGTRLTVL.

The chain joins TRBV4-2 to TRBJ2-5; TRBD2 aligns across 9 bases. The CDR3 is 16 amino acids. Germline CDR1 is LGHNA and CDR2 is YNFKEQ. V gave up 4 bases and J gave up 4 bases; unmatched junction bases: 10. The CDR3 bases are TGTGCCAGCAGCCCAGGACTAGCGTATTCCTTAGAGACCCAGTACTTC. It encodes CASSPGLAYSLETQYF.

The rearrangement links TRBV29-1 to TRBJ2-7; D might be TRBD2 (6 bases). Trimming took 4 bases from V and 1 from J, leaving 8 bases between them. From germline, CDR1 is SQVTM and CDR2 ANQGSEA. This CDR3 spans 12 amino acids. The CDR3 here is CSVGRDSYEQYF. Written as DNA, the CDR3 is TGCAGCGTTGGGAGGGATTCCTACGAGCAGTACTTC.

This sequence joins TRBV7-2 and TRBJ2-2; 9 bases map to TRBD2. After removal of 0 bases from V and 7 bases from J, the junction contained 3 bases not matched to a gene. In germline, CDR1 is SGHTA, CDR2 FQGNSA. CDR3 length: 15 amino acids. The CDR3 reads CASSLAAGGVGELFF. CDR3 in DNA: TGTGCCAGCAGCTTAGCAGCGGGGGGCGTCGGGGAGCTGTTTTTT.

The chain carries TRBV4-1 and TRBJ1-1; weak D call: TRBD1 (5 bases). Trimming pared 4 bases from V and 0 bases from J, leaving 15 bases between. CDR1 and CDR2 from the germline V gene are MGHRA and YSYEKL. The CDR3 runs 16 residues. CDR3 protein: CASSPRVTVMNTEAFF. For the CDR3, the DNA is TGCGCCAGCAGCCCCCGAGTGACAGTCATGAACACTGAAGCTTTCTTT.

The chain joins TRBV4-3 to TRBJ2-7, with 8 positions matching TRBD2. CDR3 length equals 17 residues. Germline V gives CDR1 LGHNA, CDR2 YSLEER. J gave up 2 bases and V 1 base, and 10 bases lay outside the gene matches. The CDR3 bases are TGCGCCAGCAGCCAAGGACTATGGACTAGCAGCCCCTACGAGCAGTACTTC. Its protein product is CASSQGLWTSSPYEQYF.

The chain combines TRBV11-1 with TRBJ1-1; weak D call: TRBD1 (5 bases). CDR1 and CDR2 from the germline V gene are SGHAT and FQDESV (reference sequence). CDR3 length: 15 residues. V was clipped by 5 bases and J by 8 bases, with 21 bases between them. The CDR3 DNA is TGTGCCAGCAGCCGGACCGGGACTGCCTACTCCGAAGCTTTCTTT. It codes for CASSRTGTAYSEAFF.

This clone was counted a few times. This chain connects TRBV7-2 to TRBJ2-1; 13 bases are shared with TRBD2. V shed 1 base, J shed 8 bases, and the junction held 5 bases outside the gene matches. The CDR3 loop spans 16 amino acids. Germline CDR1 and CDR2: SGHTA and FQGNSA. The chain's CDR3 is CASSLDGTSGAHEQFF. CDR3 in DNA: TGTGCCAGCAGCTTAGACGGGACTAGCGGGGCCCATGAGCAGTTCTTC.

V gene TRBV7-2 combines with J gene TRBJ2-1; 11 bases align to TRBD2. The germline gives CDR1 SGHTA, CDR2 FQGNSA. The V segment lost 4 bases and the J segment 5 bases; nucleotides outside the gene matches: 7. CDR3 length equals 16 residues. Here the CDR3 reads CASSSTPGLADNEQFF. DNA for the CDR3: TGTGCCAGCAGCTCTACTCCGGGACTAGCGGACAATGAGCAGTTCTTC. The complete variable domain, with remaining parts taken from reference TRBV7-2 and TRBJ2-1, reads GAGVSQSPSNKVTEKGKDVELRCDPISGHTALYWYRQSLGQGLEFLIYFQGNSAPDKSGLPSDRFSAERTGGSVSTLTIQRTQQEDSAVYLCASSSTPGLADNEQFFGPGTRLTVL.

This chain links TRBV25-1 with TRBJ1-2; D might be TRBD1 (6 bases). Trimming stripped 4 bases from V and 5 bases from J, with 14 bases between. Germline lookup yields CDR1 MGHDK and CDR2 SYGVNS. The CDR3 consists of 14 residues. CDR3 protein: CASSAHRDPYGYTF. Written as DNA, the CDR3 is TGTGCCAGCAGTGCTCACAGGGATCCTTATGGCTACACCTTC.